This T cell receptor beta chain was captured in a study of blood T cell repertoires in COVID-19. Study background: The origin of the acute and convalescent COVID-19 samples was the United States, Italy and Spain. The cDNA or gDNA used as material had been derived from T cells, B-cell-depleted T cells, or PBMCs.

The CDR3 is 16 amino acids. V trimming: 6 bases; J trimming: 0 bases; junction bases outside the gene matches: 7. Germline CDR1 LNHNV, CDR2 YYDKDF (reference sequence). This clone was observed a single time. Authors' methods: Estimation of nucleated cell counts relied on the amplification of reference gene primers. Produced via immunoSEQ multiplex PCR; TCRdb's table is partial and in-frame only. Clonal size and the V and J genes are those of that table, whereas D and trimming came from the DNA. The data hold over 150,000 clones, with 70% to 85% observed a single time. Sequencing used peripheral blood. The gene calls are TRBV15 and TRBJ2-1; the match to TRBD2 covers 8 bases. The TCR sequence derives from a human donor in a cohort sampled during active COVID-19. The chain's CDR3 is CATRREATTSYNEQFF. CDR3 bases: TGTGCCACCAGGCGGGAGGCCACCACCTCCTACAATGAGCAGTTCTTC.